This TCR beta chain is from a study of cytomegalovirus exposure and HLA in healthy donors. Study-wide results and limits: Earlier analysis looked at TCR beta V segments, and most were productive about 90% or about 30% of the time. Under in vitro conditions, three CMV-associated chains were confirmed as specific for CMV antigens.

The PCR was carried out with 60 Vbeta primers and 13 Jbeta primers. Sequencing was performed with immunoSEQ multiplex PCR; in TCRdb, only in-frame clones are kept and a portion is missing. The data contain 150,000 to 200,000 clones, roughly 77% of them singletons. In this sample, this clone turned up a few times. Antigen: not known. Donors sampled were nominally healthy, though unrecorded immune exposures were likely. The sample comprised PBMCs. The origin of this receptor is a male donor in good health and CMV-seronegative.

In nucleotides, the CDR3 is TGTGCCAGCAGCCCCGTCGACAATGAGCAGTTCTTC. Its protein product is CASSPVDNEQFF. The chain employs TRBV7-9 and TRBJ2-1; D is unresolved. This CDR3 region has 12 residues. Trimming pared 5 bases from V and 5 bases from J, leaving 7 bases between. Germline CDR1 is SEHNR and CDR2 is FQNEAQ (reference sequence).